The entry below describes one TCR beta chain. The antigen is unknown. The data are from a study of cytomegalovirus exposure and HLA in healthy donors. General study results and limits: Other equally common chains were less clonally expanded than HLA-associated TCR beta chains, a later analysis showed. Exclusion applied to some V segments, including TRBV6-2 and TRBV6-3, as they were indistinguishable. Testing in vitro showed three CMV-associated chains specific for CMV antigens. Reports credit the classifier with highly specific, highly sensitive diagnosis of cytomegalovirus status.

Germline V lookup: CDR1 SGHRS, CDR2 YFSETQ. The CDR3 has 15 residues. The trim removed 4 bases at V and 9 bases at J, leaving 10 bases unmatched. Primers included in the PCR were 60 Vbeta and 13 Jbeta primers. The table came from immunoSEQ multiplex PCR; TCRdb's copy has only in-frame clones and leaves some out. The table includes 150,000 to 160,000 clones, 74% detected once. This TCR was sampled from a man aged 25 to 40 in good health and CMV-seronegative. The sequencing input was PBMCs. The chain joins TRBV5-1 to TRBJ1-6; 7 bases line up with TRBD1. CDR3 sequence reads: CASSPDRVWISPLHF. The CDR3 nucleotides read TGCGCCAGCAGCCCCGACAGGGTTTGGATTTCACCCCTCCACTTT.